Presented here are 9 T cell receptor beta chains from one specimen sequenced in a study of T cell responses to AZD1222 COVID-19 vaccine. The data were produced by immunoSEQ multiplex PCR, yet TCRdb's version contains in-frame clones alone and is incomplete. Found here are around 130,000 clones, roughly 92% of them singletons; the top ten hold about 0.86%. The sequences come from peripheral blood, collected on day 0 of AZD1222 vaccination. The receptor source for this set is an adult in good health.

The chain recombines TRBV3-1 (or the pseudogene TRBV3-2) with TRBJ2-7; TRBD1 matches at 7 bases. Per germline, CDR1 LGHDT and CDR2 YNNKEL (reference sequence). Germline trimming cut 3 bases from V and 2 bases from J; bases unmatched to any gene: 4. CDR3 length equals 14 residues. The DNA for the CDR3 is TGTGCCAGCAGCCATCCCGGGACAGCCTACGAGCAGTACTTC. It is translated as CASSHPGTAYEQYF.

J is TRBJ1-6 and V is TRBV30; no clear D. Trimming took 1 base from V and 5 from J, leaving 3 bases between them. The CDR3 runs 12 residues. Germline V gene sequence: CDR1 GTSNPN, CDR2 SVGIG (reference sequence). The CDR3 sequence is CAWSANNSPLHF. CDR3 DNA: TGTGCCTGGAGTGCGAATAATTCACCCCTCCACTTT.

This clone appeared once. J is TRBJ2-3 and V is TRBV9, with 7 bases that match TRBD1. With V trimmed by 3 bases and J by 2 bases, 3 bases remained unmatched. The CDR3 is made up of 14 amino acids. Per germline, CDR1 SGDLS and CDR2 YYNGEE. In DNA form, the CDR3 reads TGTGCCAGCAGCGCGACAGGGCACACAGATACGCAGTATTTT. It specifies CASSATGHTDTQYF. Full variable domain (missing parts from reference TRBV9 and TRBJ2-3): DSGVTQTPKHLITATGQRVTLRCSPRSGDLSVYWYQQSLDQGLQFLIQYYNGEERAKGNILERFSAQQFPDLHSELNLSSLELGDSALYFCASSATGHTDTQYFGPGTRLTVL.

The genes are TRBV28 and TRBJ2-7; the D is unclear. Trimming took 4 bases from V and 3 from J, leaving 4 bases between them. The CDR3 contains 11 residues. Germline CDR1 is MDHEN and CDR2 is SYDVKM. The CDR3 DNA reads TGTGCCAGCAGTTCGAACTACGAGCAGTACTTC. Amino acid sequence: CASSSNYEQYF.

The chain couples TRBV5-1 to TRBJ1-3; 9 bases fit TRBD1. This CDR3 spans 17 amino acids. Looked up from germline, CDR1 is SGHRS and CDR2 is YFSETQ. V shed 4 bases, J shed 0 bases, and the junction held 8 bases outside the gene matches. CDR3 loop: CASSLPGQGLSGNTIYF. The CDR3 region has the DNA TGCGCCAGCAGCCTACCGGGACAGGGCCTCTCTGGAAACACCATATATTTT.

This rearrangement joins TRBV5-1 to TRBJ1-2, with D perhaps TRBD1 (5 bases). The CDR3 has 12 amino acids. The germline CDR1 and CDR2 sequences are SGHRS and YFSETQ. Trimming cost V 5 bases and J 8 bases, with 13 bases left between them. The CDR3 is CASRRGNLGYTF. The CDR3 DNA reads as TGCGCCAGCAGGCGGGGGAATCTCGGCTACACCTTC.

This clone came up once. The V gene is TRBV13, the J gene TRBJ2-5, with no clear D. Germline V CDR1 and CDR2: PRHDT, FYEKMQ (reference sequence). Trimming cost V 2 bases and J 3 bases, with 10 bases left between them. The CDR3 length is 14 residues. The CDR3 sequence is CASSLIGPEETQYF. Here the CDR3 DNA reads TGTGCCAGCAGCTTAATCGGGCCAGAAGAGACCCAGTACTTC.

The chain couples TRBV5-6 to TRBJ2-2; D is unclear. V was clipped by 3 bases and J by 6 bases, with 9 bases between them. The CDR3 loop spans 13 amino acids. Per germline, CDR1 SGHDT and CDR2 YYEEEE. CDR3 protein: CASSYRFAGELFF. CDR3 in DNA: TGTGCCAGCAGCTATAGGTTTGCCGGGGAGCTGTTTTTT.

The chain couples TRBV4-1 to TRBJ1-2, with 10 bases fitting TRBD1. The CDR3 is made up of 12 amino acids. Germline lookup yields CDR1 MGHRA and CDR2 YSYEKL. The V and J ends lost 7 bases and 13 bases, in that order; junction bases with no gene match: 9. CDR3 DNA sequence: TGCGCCAGCACACAGGACAGGGGGTATCTCACCTTC. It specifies CASTQDRGYLTF.